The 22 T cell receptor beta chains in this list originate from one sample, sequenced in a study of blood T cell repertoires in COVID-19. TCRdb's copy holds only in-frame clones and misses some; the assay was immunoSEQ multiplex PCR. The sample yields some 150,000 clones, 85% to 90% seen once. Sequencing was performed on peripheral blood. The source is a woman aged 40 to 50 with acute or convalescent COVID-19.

The CDR3 nucleotides are TGTGCCAGCAGTTCAGGGAAGTCGACAGGGGACGGACGGCATGGCTACACCTTC. This codes for CASSSGKSTGDGRHGYTF. J is TRBJ1-2 and V is TRBV6-2 or TRBV6-3, with TRBD1 identical over 8 bases. V lost 4 bases to trimming and J lost 6 bases; unmatched junction nucleotides: 19. Germline loops: CDR1 MNHEY, CDR2 SVGEGT. CDR3 size: 18 residues.

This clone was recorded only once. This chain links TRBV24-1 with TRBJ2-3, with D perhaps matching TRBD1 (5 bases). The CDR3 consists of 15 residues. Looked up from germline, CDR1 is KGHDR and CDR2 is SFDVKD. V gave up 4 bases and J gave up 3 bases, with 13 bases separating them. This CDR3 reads CATSEPSPGTDTQYF. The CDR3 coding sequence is TGTGCCACCAGTGAACCCAGCCCAGGGACAGATACGCAGTATTTT.

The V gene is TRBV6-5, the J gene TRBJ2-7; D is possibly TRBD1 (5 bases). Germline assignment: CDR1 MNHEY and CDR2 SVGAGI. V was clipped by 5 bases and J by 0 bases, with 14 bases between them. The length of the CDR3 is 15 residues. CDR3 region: CASSPITTDSYEQYF. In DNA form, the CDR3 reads TGTGCCAGCAGTCCTATCACGACAGACTCCTACGAGCAGTACTTC.

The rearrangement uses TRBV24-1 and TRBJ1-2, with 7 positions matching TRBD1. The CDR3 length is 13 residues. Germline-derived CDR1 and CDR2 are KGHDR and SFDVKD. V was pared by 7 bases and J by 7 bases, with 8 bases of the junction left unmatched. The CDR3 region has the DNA TGTGCCACCAGAGCAGACAGGGTGGGTGGCTACACCTTC. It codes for CATRADRVGGYTF.

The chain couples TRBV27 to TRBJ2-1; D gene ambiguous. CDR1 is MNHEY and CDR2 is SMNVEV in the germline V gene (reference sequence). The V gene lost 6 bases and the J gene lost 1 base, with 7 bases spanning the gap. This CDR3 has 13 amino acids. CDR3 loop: CASRESSYNEQFF. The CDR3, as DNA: TGTGCCAGCAGGGAGTCGTCCTACAATGAGCAGTTCTTC.

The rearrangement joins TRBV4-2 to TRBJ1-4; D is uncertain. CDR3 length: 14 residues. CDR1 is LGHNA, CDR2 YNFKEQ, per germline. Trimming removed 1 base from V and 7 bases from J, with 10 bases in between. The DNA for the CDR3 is TGTGCCAGCAGCCAAGTAGGTCGGGGTGAAAAACTGTTTTTT. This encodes CASSQVGRGEKLFF.

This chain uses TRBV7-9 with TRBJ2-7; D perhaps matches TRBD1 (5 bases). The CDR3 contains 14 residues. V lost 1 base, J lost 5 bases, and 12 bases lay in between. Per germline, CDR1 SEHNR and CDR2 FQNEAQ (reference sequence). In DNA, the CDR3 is TGTGCCAGCAGCTTAGGTCAGGGCCCAAACGAGCAGTACTTC. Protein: CASSLGQGPNEQYF.

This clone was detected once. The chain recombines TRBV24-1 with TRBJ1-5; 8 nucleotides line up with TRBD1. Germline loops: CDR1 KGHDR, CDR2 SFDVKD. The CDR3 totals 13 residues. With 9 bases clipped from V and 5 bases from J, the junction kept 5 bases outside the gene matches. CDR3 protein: CATGLTGDQPQHF. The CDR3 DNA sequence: TGTGCCACCGGACTGACAGGGGATCAGCCCCAGCATTTT.

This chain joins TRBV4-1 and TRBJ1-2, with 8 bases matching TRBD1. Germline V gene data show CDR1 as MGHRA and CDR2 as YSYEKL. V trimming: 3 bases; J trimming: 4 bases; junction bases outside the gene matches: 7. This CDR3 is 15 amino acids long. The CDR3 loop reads CASSQQGAGGYGYTF. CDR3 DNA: TGCGCCAGCAGCCAGCAGGGGGCTGGGGGCTATGGCTACACCTTC.

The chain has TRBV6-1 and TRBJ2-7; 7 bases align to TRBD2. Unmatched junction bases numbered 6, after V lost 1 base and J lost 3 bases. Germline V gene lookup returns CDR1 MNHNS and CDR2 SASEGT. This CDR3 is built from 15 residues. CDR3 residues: CASSEGTRAIYEQYF. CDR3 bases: TGTGCCAGCAGTGAAGGGACTAGGGCCATCTACGAGCAGTACTTC.

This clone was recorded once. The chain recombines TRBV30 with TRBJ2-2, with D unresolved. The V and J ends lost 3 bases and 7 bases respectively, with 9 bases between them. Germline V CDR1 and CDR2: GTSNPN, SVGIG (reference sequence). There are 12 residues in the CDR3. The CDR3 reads CAWRMVHGELFF. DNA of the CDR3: TGTGCCTGGAGGATGGTACACGGGGAGCTGTTTTTT.

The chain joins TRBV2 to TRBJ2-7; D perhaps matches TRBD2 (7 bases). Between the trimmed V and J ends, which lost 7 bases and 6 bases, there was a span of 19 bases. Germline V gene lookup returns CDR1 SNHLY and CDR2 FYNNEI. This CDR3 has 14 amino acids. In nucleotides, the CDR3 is TGTGCCAGCACGGGGGGCTCCGTAATAATCGAGCAGTACTTC. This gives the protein CASTGGSVIIEQYF.

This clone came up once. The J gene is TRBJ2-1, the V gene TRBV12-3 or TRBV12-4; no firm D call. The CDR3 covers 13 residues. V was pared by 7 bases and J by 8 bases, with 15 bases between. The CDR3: CASNDLVPHEQFF. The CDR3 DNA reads TGTGCCAGCAACGATCTAGTTCCCCATGAGCAGTTCTTC.

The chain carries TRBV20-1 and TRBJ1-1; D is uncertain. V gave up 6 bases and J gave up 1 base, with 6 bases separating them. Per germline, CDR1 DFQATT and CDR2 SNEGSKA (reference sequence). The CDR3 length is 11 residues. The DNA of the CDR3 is TGCAGTGCACGGGGGAACACTGAAGCTTTCTTT. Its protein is CSARGNTEAFF.

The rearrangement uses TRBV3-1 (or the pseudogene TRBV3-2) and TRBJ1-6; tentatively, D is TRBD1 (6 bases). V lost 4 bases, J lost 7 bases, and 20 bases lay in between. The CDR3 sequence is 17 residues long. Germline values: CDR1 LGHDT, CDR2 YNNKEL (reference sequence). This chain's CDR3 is CASSLIVGTRDNSPLHF. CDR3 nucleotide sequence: TGTGCCAGCAGCCTCATCGTCGGGACAAGGGACAATTCACCCCTCCACTTT.

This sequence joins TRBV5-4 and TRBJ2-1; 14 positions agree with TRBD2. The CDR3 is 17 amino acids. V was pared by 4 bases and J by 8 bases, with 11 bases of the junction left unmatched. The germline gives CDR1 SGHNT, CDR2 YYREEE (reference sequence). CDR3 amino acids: CASSLVPTSGGADEQFF. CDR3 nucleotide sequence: TGTGCCAGCAGCCTAGTGCCGACTAGCGGGGGGGCAGATGAGCAGTTCTTC.

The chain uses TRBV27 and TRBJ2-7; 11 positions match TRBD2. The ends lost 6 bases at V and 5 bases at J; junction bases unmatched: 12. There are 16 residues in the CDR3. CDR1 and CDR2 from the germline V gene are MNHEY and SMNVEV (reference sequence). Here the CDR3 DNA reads TGTGCCAGCAGCCCGGCCCTTAGCGGGAGGGCCCACGAGCAGTACTTC. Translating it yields CASSPALSGRAHEQYF.

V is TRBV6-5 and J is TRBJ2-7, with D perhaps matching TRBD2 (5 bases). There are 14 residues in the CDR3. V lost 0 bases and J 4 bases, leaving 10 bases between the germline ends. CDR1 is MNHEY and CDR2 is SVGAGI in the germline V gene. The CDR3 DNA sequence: TGTGCCAGCAGTTACTCGACTCGGGGATACGAGCAGTACTTC. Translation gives CASSYSTRGYEQYF.

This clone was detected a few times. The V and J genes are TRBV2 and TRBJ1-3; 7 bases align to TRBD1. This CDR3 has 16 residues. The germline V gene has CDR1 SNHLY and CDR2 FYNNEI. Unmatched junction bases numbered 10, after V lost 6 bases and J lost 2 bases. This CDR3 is CASSGQPGTAGNTIYF. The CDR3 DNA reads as TGTGCCAGCAGCGGACAACCCGGGACAGCTGGAAACACCATATATTTT.

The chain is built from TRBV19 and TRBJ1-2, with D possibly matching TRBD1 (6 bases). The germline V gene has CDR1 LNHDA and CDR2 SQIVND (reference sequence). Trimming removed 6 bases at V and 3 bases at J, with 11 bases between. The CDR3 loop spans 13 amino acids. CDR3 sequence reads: CASRSPGDYGYTF. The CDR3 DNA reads TGTGCCAGTAGGTCCCCAGGGGACTATGGCTACACCTTC. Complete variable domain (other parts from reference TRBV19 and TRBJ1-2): DGGITQSPKYLFRKEGQNVTLSCEQNLNHDAMYWYRQDPGQGLRLIYYSQIVNDFQKGDIAEGYSVSREKKESFPLTVTSAQKNPTAFYLCASRSPGDYGYTFGSGTRLTVV.

The CDR3 reads CASSQDTRWVEQYF. In DNA form, the CDR3 reads TGTGCCAGTAGTCAAGATACTAGATGGGTCGAGCAGTACTTC. The gene calls are TRBV19 and TRBJ2-7; D perhaps matches TRBD2 (5 bases). Germline V gene lookup returns CDR1 LNHDA and CDR2 SQIVND (reference sequence). The CDR3 is 14 amino acids. V was cut by 5 bases and J by 6 bases, with 17 bases left in between. The full variable domain, in which reference TRBV19 and TRBJ2-7 provide the parts outside the CDR3, is DGGITQSPKYLFRKEGQNVTLSCEQNLNHDAMYWYRQDPGQGLRLIYYSQIVNDFQKGDIAEGYSVSREKKESFPLTVTSAQKNPTAFYLCASSQDTRWVEQYFGPGTRLTVT.

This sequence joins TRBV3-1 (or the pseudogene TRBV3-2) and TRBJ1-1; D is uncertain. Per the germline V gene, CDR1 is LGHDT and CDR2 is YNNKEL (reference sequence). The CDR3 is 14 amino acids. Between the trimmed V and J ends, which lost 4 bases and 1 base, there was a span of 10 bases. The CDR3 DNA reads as TGTGCCAGCAGCCCAACTACGGGGAACACTGAAGCTTTCTTT. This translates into CASSPTTGNTEAFF.